The 26 T cell receptor beta chains in this list originate from one sample, sequenced in a study of identical twins. TCRdb redid the calling of the 5' RACE reads with MiXCR, one entry per CDR3 protein. The sample consists of 700,000 to 950,000 distinct CDR3 sequences, roughly an eighth of them appearing once. The data also belong to a second study, concerning yellow fever vaccine responses in identical twins.

The sample was PBMCs. All receptors derive from a woman aged 18-35 years in good health.

A few counts support this clonotype. The chain has TRBV29-1 and TRBJ2-1; possibly TRBD2 for D (6 bases). This CDR3 is 16 amino acids long. Looked up from germline, CDR1 is SQVTM and CDR2 is ANQGSEA. V gave up 4 bases and J gave up 0 bases, with 16 bases separating them. CDR3 nucleotides: TGCAGCGTTGTAGTGGTAGCGGCTTACTCCTACAATGAGCAGTTCTTC. It is translated as CSVVVVAAYSYNEQFF.

This clonotype was seen a handful of times. The chain has TRBV12-3 or TRBV12-4 and TRBJ2-1, with a possible D match to TRBD2 (5 bases). The V gene lost 5 bases and the J gene lost 6 bases, with 11 bases spanning the gap. The CDR3 sequence is 13 residues long. In nucleotides, the CDR3 is TGTGCCAGCAGTCCCGAGACTACCAATGAGCAGTTCTTC. Amino acid sequence: CASSPETTNEQFF.

The gene calls are TRBV7-9 and TRBJ2-1; D might be TRBD1 (6 bases). The CDR3 is 15 amino acids. V lost 5 bases to trimming and J lost 10 bases, with 21 bases between them. Germline V gene lookup returns CDR1 SEHNR and CDR2 FQNEAQ (reference sequence). This CDR3 is CASSLGQSAGGEQFF. For the CDR3, the DNA is TGTGCCAGCAGCCTAGGACAGTCCGCCGGCGGAGAGCAGTTCTTC.

This clonotype was seen a few times. The chain uses TRBV5-1 and TRBJ2-3; D may correspond to TRBD1 or TRBD2 (5 bases each). The CDR3 is 16 amino acids. Germline V gene sequence: CDR1 SGHRS, CDR2 YFSETQ. The V end was cut by 3 bases, the J end by 0 bases, with 14 bases between. The CDR3 spells CASSWGYTSSTDTQYF. The CDR3 region has the DNA TGCGCCAGCAGCTGGGGGTACACCTCTAGCACAGATACGCAGTATTTT.

This clonotype has ten or more counts. The rearrangement uses TRBV12-3 or TRBV12-4 and TRBJ2-2, with D possibly matching TRBD1 (6 bases). Deletions cut 6 bases from V and 1 base from J, with 15 bases between. The CDR3 spans 16 residues. The CDR3 DNA sequence: TGTGCCAGCAGCCGGACCGGGACACAGAACACCGGGGAGCTGTTTTTT. Translated, it gives CASSRTGTQNTGELFF.

This clonotype was observed a handful of times. The chain carries TRBV10-3 and TRBJ2-3, with D tentatively TRBD1 or TRBD2 (7 bases each). The V end was cut by 6 bases, the J end by 1 base, with 20 bases between. The CDR3 runs to 17 residues. Germline V gives CDR1 ENHRY, CDR2 SYGVKD. CDR3 protein: CAISLDPRGGGTDTQYF. CDR3 sequence (DNA): TGTGCCATCAGCCTCGACCCCAGGGGGGGGGGCACAGATACGCAGTATTTT.

This clonotype came up many times. The V gene is TRBV5-1, the J gene TRBJ2-3; 9 positions match TRBD2. The germline V gene encodes CDR1 SGHRS and CDR2 YFSETQ. The V and J ends lost 0 bases and 2 bases, in that order; junction bases with no gene match: 7. CDR3 length: 17 amino acids. The CDR3, as DNA: TGCGCCAGCAGCTTGGCCTTGAGCGGGGGGCTCACAGATACGCAGTATTTT. Translation gives CASSLALSGGLTDTQYF.

This clonotype was seen a few times. This sequence joins TRBV12-3 or TRBV12-4 and TRBJ2-3; tentatively, D is TRBD1 (5 bases). V lost 4 bases and J lost 3, with 8 bases in between. The CDR3 runs to 13 residues. This chain's CDR3 is CASSWTITDTQYF. In DNA form, the CDR3 reads TGTGCCAGCAGTTGGACAATAACAGATACGCAGTATTTT.

This clonotype was picked up a small number of times. The V gene is TRBV20-1, the J gene TRBJ2-3; unclear D gene. The ends were cut back, 0 bases at V and 5 bases at J, with 3 bases in the middle. The germline gives CDR1 DFQATT, CDR2 SNEGSKA (reference sequence). The CDR3 extends over 11 amino acids. In DNA, the CDR3 is TGCAGTGCTAGAGATCAAGATACGCAGTATTTT. This codes for CSARDQDTQYF.

This clonotype was seen repeatedly, ten times or more. The chain links TRBV7-9 to TRBJ2-1; 11 positions agree with TRBD2. The J segment lost 8 bases and the V segment lost 2 bases, leaving 5 bases of the junction unmatched. Per germline, CDR1 SEHNR and CDR2 FQNEAQ (reference sequence). This CDR3 is built from 15 residues. This CDR3 is CASSLPSGGRDEQFF. The CDR3 DNA is TGTGCCAGCAGCTTACCTAGCGGGGGGCGGGATGAGCAGTTCTTC.

Comments on this clonotype: A junction end diverges from the germline sequence, so it may reflect a read error. This sequence joins TRBV6-5 and TRBJ2-5; D is uncertain. Germline V CDR1 and CDR2: MNHEY, SVGAGI. The CDR3 has 14 amino acids. In DNA, the CDR3 is TGTGCCAGCAGTGACTCCCGGTACCAAGAGACCCAGTACTTC. Translated: CASSDSRYQETQYF.

The chain recombines TRBV7-2 with TRBJ2-3, with 11 positions matching TRBD2. The germline V gene has CDR1 SGHTA and CDR2 FQGNSA. The CDR3 is made up of 16 amino acids. V shed 7 bases, J shed 7 bases, and the junction held 13 bases outside the gene matches. The CDR3 loop reads CASTRWIAGGMNTQYF. CDR3 bases: TGTGCCAGCACCAGATGGATAGCGGGGGGGATGAATACGCAGTATTTT.

This clonotype was counted between two and nine times. The gene calls are TRBV15 and TRBJ2-2, with 8 nucleotides matching TRBD1. Germline CDR1 is LNHNV and CDR2 is YYDKDF (reference sequence). Trimming at V came to 8 bases and at J to 7 bases, leaving 15 bases not matched to a gene. The CDR3 sequence is 16 residues long. The CDR3 nucleotides are TGTGCCACCCTCAAGCGGGCAGGGGGCAATGTCGGGGAGCTGTTTTTT. The encoded protein is CATLKRAGGNVGELFF.

This clonotype occurred many times. V gene TRBV2 combines with J gene TRBJ1-1; 8 bases are a match to TRBD1. The CDR3 sequence is 15 residues long. With 6 bases clipped from V and 2 bases from J, the junction kept 8 bases outside the gene matches. Germline values: CDR1 SNHLY, CDR2 FYNNEI. Here the CDR3 DNA reads TGTGCCAGCAGGGACAGGGTTGGAGGAAACACTGAAGCTTTCTTT. Protein: CASRDRVGGNTEAFF.

The genes are TRBV15 and TRBJ2-1, with 8 bases aligning to TRBD2. V lost 3 bases, J lost 3 bases, and 4 bases stayed unmatched. This CDR3 comprises 15 residues. The germline V gene encodes CDR1 LNHNV and CDR2 YYDKDF (reference sequence). This CDR3 is CATSSGTRDYNEQFF. The CDR3 coding sequence is TGTGCCACCAGCAGCGGGACTAGGGACTACAATGAGCAGTTCTTC. Combining the CDR3 with reference TRBV15 and TRBJ2-1 gives the whole variable domain DAMVIQNPRYQVTQFGKPVTLSCSQTLNHNVMYWYQQKSSQAPKLLFHYYDKDFNNEADTPDNFQSRRPNTSFCFLDIRSPGLGDTAMYLCATSSGTRDYNEQFFGPGTRLTVL.

This chain uses TRBV29-1 with TRBJ2-7; D gene ambiguous. The CDR3 is made up of 13 amino acids. V was cut by 6 bases and J by 0 bases, with 12 bases left in between. Germline CDR1 is SQVTM and CDR2 is ANQGSEA. CDR3 amino acids: CSVSPSSSYEQYF. CDR3 sequence (DNA): TGCAGCGTGTCCCCTTCAAGCTCCTACGAGCAGTACTTC.

The V call is TRBV12-3 or TRBV12-4, the J call TRBJ2-1; 7 bases align to TRBD1. The CDR3 has 15 amino acids. V lost 5 bases, J lost 0 bases, and 4 bases stayed unmatched. CDR3 region: CASSEDRSSYNEQFF. CDR3 nucleotides: TGTGCCAGCAGTGAGGACAGGAGCTCCTACAATGAGCAGTTCTTC.

This clonotype was observed a handful of times. The chain recombines TRBV7-3 with TRBJ2-1, with 7 nucleotides matching TRBD2. V lost 2 bases and J lost 7; bases outside the gene matches: 8. Germline lookup yields CDR1 SGHTA and CDR2 FQGTGA. The CDR3 has 15 residues. For the CDR3, the DNA is TGTGCCAGCAGCTTAGGGGGGGATCCCCGAAATGAGCAGTTCTTC. Its protein product is CASSLGGDPRNEQFF.

This clonotype was counted many times. The chain couples TRBV12-3 or TRBV12-4 to TRBJ1-2; D remains unclear. V was shortened by 7 bases and J by 2 bases, with 14 bases between the two germline ends. This CDR3 comprises 14 residues. CDR3 residues: CASTIRGGNYGYTF. For the CDR3, the DNA is TGTGCCAGCACCATTCGGGGAGGGAACTATGGCTACACCTTC.

The J gene is TRBJ2-3, the V gene TRBV11-2; TRBD1 agrees at 9 bases. Germline CDR1 reads SGHAT; CDR2 reads FQNNGV. V lost 5 bases to trimming and J lost 2 bases; unmatched junction nucleotides: 5. CDR3 length: 15 residues. Written as DNA, the CDR3 is TGTGCCAGCAGCCCAACAGGGGGCGTCACAGATACGCAGTATTTT. Encoded protein: CASSPTGGVTDTQYF.

The rearrangement joins TRBV27 to TRBJ2-2; 9 bases are shared with TRBD2. V dropped 5 bases and J dropped 4; count of bases not matched to a gene: 5. CDR1 is MNHEY and CDR2 is SMNVEV in the germline V gene (reference sequence). The CDR3 extends over 15 amino acids. DNA for the CDR3: TGTGCCAGCAGTGAGATAGCGGGGGTCACCGGGGAGCTGTTTTTT. Protein sequence: CASSEIAGVTGELFF.

J is TRBJ1-1 and V is TRBV20-1; weak D call: TRBD1 (6 bases). Germline loops: CDR1 DFQATT, CDR2 SNEGSKA (reference sequence). There are 12 residues in the CDR3. The V gene lost 6 bases and the J gene lost 1 base, with 9 bases spanning the gap. This CDR3 is CSAKQGNTEAFF. CDR3 DNA sequence: TGCAGTGCCAAACAGGGGAACACTGAAGCTTTCTTT.

This clonotype was recorded once. The chain links TRBV7-8 to TRBJ1-5; TRBD1 matches 7 bases. Trimming cost V 5 bases and J 7 bases; bases outside gene matches: 8. The CDR3 sequence is 14 residues long. The germline gives CDR1 SGHVS, CDR2 FQNEAQ. DNA for the CDR3: TGTGCCAGCAGCGCGACAGGGCCGGGGCAGCCCCAGCATTTT. It specifies CASSATGPGQPQHF.

This clonotype was counted many times. The chain joins TRBV6-6 to TRBJ1-5; D remains ambiguous. The CDR3 sequence is 14 residues long. Trimming took 2 bases from V and 1 from J, leaving 6 bases between them. Germline V gives CDR1 MNHNY, CDR2 SVGAGI (reference sequence). This CDR3 reads CASSYGGSNQPQHF. The CDR3 DNA reads as TGTGCCAGCAGTTACGGTGGGAGCAATCAGCCCCAGCATTTT.

This clonotype was detected a few times. The V gene is TRBV3-1, the J gene TRBJ1-1; D call uncertain. Germline assignment: CDR1 LGHDT and CDR2 YNNKEL (reference sequence). The CDR3 is made up of 16 amino acids. V lost 4 bases and J lost 0, with 15 bases in between. The CDR3 reads CASSPRASGMNTEAFF. DNA of the CDR3: TGTGCCAGCAGCCCTCGAGCAAGCGGGATGAACACTGAAGCTTTCTTT.

This clonotype was observed a handful of times. This sequence joins TRBV28 and TRBJ1-2, with TRBD1 matching 9 bases. CDR1 and CDR2 (germline): MDHEN, SYDVKM. The CDR3 totals 16 residues. V lost 3 bases to trimming and J lost 8 bases; unmatched junction nucleotides: 13. The CDR3 nucleotides read TGTGCCAGCAGTTTGACCCCCGGGACAGGGATGGGAGGCTACACCTTC. This gives the protein CASSLTPGTGMGGYTF.